This T cell receptor (beta chain) was sequenced in a study of T cell clonotyping in hematopoietic cell transplantation. Notes on the study in general: After transplant, recipient diversity fell while pathologically expanded clonotypes grew through day 180.

As concerns this clone: Its antigen is currently unknown.

The germline V gene encodes CDR1 GTSNPN and CDR2 SVGIG (reference sequence). There are 15 residues in the CDR3. The junction had 11 bases not matched to a gene; V was cut back by 3 bases and J by 4 bases. Assay used: immunoSEQ multiplex PCR; TCRdb lists only in-frame clones, some missing. The table has some 15,000 clones, roughly 90% seen once. The TCR sequence derives from a man aged 45 to 65 in good health. Some clones in this sample may be carry-over from other donors' samples. Sequences were obtained from peripheral blood mononuclear cells. This rearrangement joins TRBV30 to TRBJ2-7; 8 bases line up with TRBD1. The CDR3 nucleotides are TGTGCCTGGAGCTCCGGGACAGGAGGGGTTTACGAGCAGTACTTC. It specifies CAWSSGTGGVYEQYF.